This T cell receptor (beta chain) came from a study of shared clonotypes between healthy human individuals. Deep-level settings were used for running the assay. This table comes from immunoSEQ multiplex PCR, and its TCRdb copy is limited to in-frame clones, with some not included. This sample has 2 million to 2.5 million clones, with approximately 90% found just once. In germline, CDR1 is MDHEN, CDR2 SYDVKM. Between the trimmed V and J ends, which lost 6 bases and 5 bases, there was a span of 23 bases. The CDR3 consists of 17 residues. Sample: naive CD4+ T cells from PBMCs. Subset in this sample: CD45RA+ positively selected. The origin of this receptor is a man between 18 and 29 years old in good health. Some clones in this sample may be carry-over from other donors' samples. The genes are TRBV28 and TRBJ2-1; D is perhaps TRBD2 (6 bases). The CDR3 DNA reads TGTGCCAGCAGCCACGGGGCGGGGCGTTTACGGGACAATGAGCAGTTCTTC. Translation: CASSHGAGRLRDNEQFF.